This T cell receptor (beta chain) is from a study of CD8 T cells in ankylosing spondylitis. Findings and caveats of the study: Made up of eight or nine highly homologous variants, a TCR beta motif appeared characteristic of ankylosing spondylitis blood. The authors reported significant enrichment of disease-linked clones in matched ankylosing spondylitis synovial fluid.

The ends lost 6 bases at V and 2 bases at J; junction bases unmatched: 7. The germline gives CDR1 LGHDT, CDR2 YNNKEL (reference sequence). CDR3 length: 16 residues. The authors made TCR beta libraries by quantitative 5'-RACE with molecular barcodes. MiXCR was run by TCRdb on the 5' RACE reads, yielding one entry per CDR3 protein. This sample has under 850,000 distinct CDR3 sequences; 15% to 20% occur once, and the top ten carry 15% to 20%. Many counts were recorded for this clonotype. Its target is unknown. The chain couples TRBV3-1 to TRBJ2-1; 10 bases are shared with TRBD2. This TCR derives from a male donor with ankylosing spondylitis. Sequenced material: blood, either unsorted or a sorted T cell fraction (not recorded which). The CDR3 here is CASRKNLAGAYNEQFF. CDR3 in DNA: TGTGCCAGCAGAAAGAATCTAGCGGGGGCCTACAATGAGCAGTTCTTC.